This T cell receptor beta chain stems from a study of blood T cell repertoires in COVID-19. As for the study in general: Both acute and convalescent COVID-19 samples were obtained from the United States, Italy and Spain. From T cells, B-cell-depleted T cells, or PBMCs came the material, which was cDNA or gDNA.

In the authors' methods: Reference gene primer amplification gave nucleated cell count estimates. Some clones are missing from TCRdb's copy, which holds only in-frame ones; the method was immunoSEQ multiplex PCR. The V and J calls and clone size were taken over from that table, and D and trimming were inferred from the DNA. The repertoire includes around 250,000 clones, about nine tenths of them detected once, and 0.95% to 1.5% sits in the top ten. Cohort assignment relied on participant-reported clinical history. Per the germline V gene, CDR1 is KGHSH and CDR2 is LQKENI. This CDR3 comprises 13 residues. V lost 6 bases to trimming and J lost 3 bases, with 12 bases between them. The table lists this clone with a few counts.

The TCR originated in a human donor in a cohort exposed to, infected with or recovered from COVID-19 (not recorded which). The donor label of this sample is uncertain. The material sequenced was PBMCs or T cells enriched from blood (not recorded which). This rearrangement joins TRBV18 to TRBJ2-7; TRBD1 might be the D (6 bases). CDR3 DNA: TGTGCCAGCTCGCAGGGACAAGACTACGAGCAGTACTTC. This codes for CASSQGQDYEQYF.